Listed below are T cell receptor beta chains from one sample, sequenced in a study of blood T cell repertoires in COVID-19. Some clones are missing from TCRdb's copy, which holds only in-frame ones; the method was immunoSEQ multiplex PCR. The profile covers more than 140,000 clones, with about four fifths appearing a single time and about 1.6% taken by the ten largest. The sequenced material came from peripheral blood. All receptors come from a human donor in a cohort sampled during active COVID-19. Each CDR3 is given with its conserved first and last residue. A D gene is named only where the DNA matches it firmly. The size of a clone is reported for some rows only, either as once, few or many, or as a class for expanded clones.

d_gene,v_gene,abundance,j_gene,CDR3nt,CDR3aa
.,TRBV5-8,.,TRBJ1-1,TGTGCCAGCAGCTTGAGGACTACCCGTGGAGCTTTCTTT,CASSLRTTRGAFF
TRBD1,TRBV2,.,TRBJ1-6,TGTGCCAGCAGTGAAGGAGGGACAGGGGATAATTCACCCCTCCACTTT,CASSEGGTGDNSPLHF
TRBD1,TRBV6-6,.,TRBJ2-7,TGTGCCAGCAGCAACCGCCGAGGACAGGGGGCGCTAGCGGGAAATTTGGACGAGCAGTACTTC,CASSNRRGQGALAGNLDEQYF
TRBD2,TRBV4-3,.,TRBJ2-7,TGCGCCAGCAGCCAAGAACCCGGGACTAACTACGAGCAGTACTTC,CASSQEPGTNYEQYF
.,TRBV2,.,TRBJ1-3,TGTGCCAGCAGTGATCGCGTATCTGGAAACACCATATATTTT,CASSDRVSGNTIYF
TRBD1,TRBV9,.,TRBJ1-2,TGTGCCAGCAGCGCTAGACAGGGGGCGCGGGGCTACACCTTC,CASSARQGARGYTF
TRBD1,TRBV5-4,.,TRBJ1-4,TGTGCCAGCAGCCCCGGGACAGTAAATGAAAAACTGTTTTTT,CASSPGTVNEKLFF
TRBD2,TRBV7-9,few,TRBJ2-5,TGTGCCAGCAGCTCGGCCAGACTAGCGGGAGTGGAGACCCAGTACTTC,CASSSARLAGVETQYF
TRBD2,TRBV2,.,TRBJ2-7,TGTGCCAGCACCGGACAACCACTAGCGGGAGCCGCCTACGAGCAGTACTTC,CASTGQPLAGAAYEQYF
.,TRBV3-1/TRBV3-2,.,TRBJ2-7,TGTGCCAGCAGCCAAGACCTTCAACAGGGCGAGCAGTACTTC,CASSQDLQQGEQYF
TRBD2,TRBV7-3,.,TRBJ2-2,TGTGCCAGCAGCCAACTTAGCGGGGGAAACACCGGGGAGCTGTTTTTT,CASSQLSGGNTGELFF
TRBD2,TRBV4-1,.,TRBJ2-7,TGCGCCAGCAGCCAAGGAACGGGGCTTCTAGCGGGAGGTTACGAGCAGTACTTC,CASSQGTGLLAGGYEQYF
.,TRBV2,.,TRBJ2-5,TGTGCCAGCAGAACCGACAGAAACCAAGAGACCCAGTACTTC,CASRTDRNQETQYF
.,TRBV19,few,TRBJ2-2,TGTGCCAGTAGTGCCTCCCCGAGCACCGGGGAGCTGTTTTTT,CASSASPSTGELFF
TRBD2,TRBV5-4,once,TRBJ2-3,TGTGCCAGCAGCCCTATAGTCGGACTAGCGGGAGTAAATACGCAGTATTTT,CASSPIVGLAGVNTQYF
TRBD2,TRBV19,.,TRBJ2-6,TGTGCCAGTAGTATTAACCCAACGGGAGGGCCAACTGGGGCCAACGTCCTGACTTTC,CASSINPTGGPTGANVLTF
TRBD2,TRBV4-1,.,TRBJ2-3,TGCGCCAGCAGCCGATCCCCTCTAGCGGGAGTTGGGCTGCCAGATACGCAGTATTTT,CASSRSPLAGVGLPDTQYF
.,TRBV25-1,few,TRBJ1-2,TGTGCCAGCAGTTCGCTAGGAGAGACAGGAGACCATGGCTACACCTTC,CASSSLGETGDHGYTF
TRBD1,TRBV6-5,.,TRBJ2-7,TGTGCCAGCAGGGACAGGGTCGATAGCGAGCAGTACTTC,CASRDRVDSEQYF
.,TRBV5-4,.,TRBJ2-2,TGTGCCAGCAGCTCGGGACTGCGAGGGGCCGGGGAGCTGTTTTTT,CASSSGLRGAGELFF